This T cell receptor beta chain was sequenced for a study of cytomegalovirus exposure and HLA in healthy donors listed by TCRdb under 2017. At the level of the whole study: An earlier analysis of more than 550 of the donors reported under 300 Gb of sequence data and 100 million to 120 million unique TCR beta sequences obtained from roughly 180 million T cells. Around 320 gigabases of sequencing data and 70 million to 85 million unique TCR sequences were included in an early release covering under 650 HLA-typed donors. Among the roughly 400 genotyped donors, around 81% belonged to the genetic ancestry cluster associated with self-reported Caucasian donors. The study aimed to test whether cataloging public T cell receptors could reveal signatures of past pathogen exposure. The study used immunosequencing to profile the T cell repertoires of approximately 630 subjects and linked those repertoires to cytomegalovirus serostatus. Besides the first cohort of hundreds of subjects, a separate validation cohort made up of over 95 different subjects was used. To predict cytomegalovirus infection status, the study brought together high-throughput TCR immunosequencing, statistical association of individual TCRs with disease status, and machine learning. A later analysis re-analyzed previously published TCR beta repertoires from about 600 donors and added high-resolution HLA genotyping to study TCR occurrence patterns. Rather than using new phenotypic data, the later analysis identified candidate immune exposures from TCR beta sequences and from how often those sequences occurred across donors. An earlier analysis of some 500 of the donors used high-throughput TCR beta sequencing to judge whether each TCR beta V gene segment behaved as functional or pseudogenic. Alongside the repertoire data, information on donor age, sex, ethnicity and CMV serostatus was compiled. In a later genetic analysis, genome-wide SNP genotypes for about 55% of the roughly 670 donors were used, and that subset was treated as a discovery cohort. All discovery cohort repertoires had been generated on a single sequencing platform. HLA typing covered class I and class II loci at four-digit resolution. The number of typed donors differed by locus: roughly 629-640 for A, B, C, DRB1 and DQB1; about 520 for DQA1; roughly 600 for DPA1; and around 450 for DPB1. Five DR-DQ haplotypes were treated as single units for association and clustering because of strong linkage in the cohort. Among around 400 genotyped donors of the cohort, an average of approximately 240,000 unique TCR beta nucleotide sequences were sequenced per donor, about a sixth of them non-productive. Results the study describes overall, beyond this receptor: The only immune exposure information available for the cohort was CMV serostatus. Only TCR beta chains were sequenced in this cohort, and the absence of alpha or paired-chain data limited detectable features. A further reported finding was that TCR beta sequences accurately predicted the HLA-A and HLA-B alleles for most subjects in the first cohort. At a false discovery rate of 0.05, a later analysis linked around 17,000 TCR beta sequences to specific HLA alleles. According to a later analysis, most CMV-associated TCR beta chains appeared to be HLA-restricted, and the HLA associations seemed to be driven largely by CMV exposure. The 87-base-pair reads could not distinguish some IMGT-functional V segments, including TRBV6-2 and TRBV6-3, so those segments were excluded. According to a later analysis, parvovirus B19, influenza, CMV and Epstein-Barr virus appeared linked to several top co-occurrence clusters. In an earlier analysis of approximately 590 of the donors, most TCR beta V segments appeared in productive rearrangements about 87% or about 30% of the time, broadly matching IMGT annotations. Cytomegalovirus status was reported to be diagnosed by the classifier with high specificity and sensitivity in both the original and validation cohorts. In a later genetic analysis, a missense DCLRE1C variant was associated with V-gene and J-gene trimming of TCR beta chains, and the association was replicated in an independent cohort. Because counts were too low, 15 to 20 rarely observed V segments, including chromosome 9 orphons, were left out of the earlier analysis of approximately 580 of the donors. In a later analysis, the rate of TCR association differed among HLA loci, with DRB1 alleles having the most associated TCRs and HLA-C alleles having the fewest. When HLA alleles, especially DR and DQ, strongly co-occurred, TCR associations were difficult to assign to individual alleles. Presence/absence analyses assumed roughly uniform sequencing depth across donors, an assumption that may not hold. Most TCR sequences were seen in very few donors, while some public TCRs were found in many individuals. The study gave a list of some 150 TCR beta chains associated with cytomegalovirus. The authors suggested that the approach could potentially be extended to other disease states and immunological phenotypes. Compared with equally common non-associated chains, HLA-associated TCR beta chains in a later analysis were more clonally expanded and had lower generation probabilities. According to a later genetic analysis, donors in an Asian-associated ancestry cluster had fewer N-insertions in productive TCRs than the approximately 650-donor mean. The sequencing pipeline was judged likely to have produced a cluster of highly shared sequence variants as a technical artifact. Because HLA typing was missing for some donors at each locus, association tests included only the typed subset. Linkage disequilibrium might explain the correlated functional status among segregating V segments, but an unknown experimental factor could not be ruled out. Three of the identified cytomegalovirus-associated TCR beta chains were confirmed in vitro to be specific for cytomegalovirus antigens.

In the germline V gene (reference sequence), CDR1 corresponds to SEHNR and CDR2 to FQNEAQ. The CDR3, cysteine through phenylalanine, is 12 amino acids long. The only DNA kept is the CDR3, 36 bases in frame from the first base. The cohort comprised 670 or so healthy bone marrow donors. Cohort members were all nominally healthy when sampled, although unrecorded immune exposures were likely present. The donor was CMV seropositive and was included in the group of 250 to 300 seropositive cohort members. Each donor provided a peripheral blood sample, and peripheral blood mononuclear cells were used for TCR beta sequencing. The Qiagen DNeasy Blood Extraction Kit was used to extract genomic DNA from the blood cell samples. The library was generated by the immunoSEQ multiplex PCR assay. For the multiplex PCR, a mixture combining 60 forward primers for TCR Vbeta segments and 13 reverse primers for TCR Jbeta segments was used. Amplification of the CDR3 region of rearranged TCR beta genes was performed with a multiplex PCR assay on genomic DNA. The amplified TCR beta libraries were sequenced on the Illumina HiSeq System as 87-base-pair reads. On the study's bioinformatics: A later analysis tallied 75 million to 85 million unique TCR beta chains across the roughly 610 repertoires, and around 9.9 million of those chains were shared by two or more donors. To remove PCR and sequencing errors, raw reads were error-corrected and collapsed into unique sequences using a nearest-neighbor algorithm that merged closely related sequences. V, D and J gene segments were assigned by aligning CDR3 sequences to IMGT reference sequences. For a sequence to be retained, a match of at least six nucleotides was required to both a V gene segment and a J gene segment. A rearrangement counted as productive if the CDR3 had no stop codons and remained in frame with V and J, and every other rearrangement counted as non-productive. CDR3 was defined by IMGT convention, running from the second conserved V-encoded cysteine to the conserved J-encoded phenylalanine. The earlier analysis of some 540 of the donors excluded any sequence lacking an unambiguous match to a single V gene segment. In an earlier analysis of some 590 of the donors, V segments were called functional above 56.7% productive rearrangements and were called segregating when the between-donor standard deviation exceeded 5%. A statistical classification framework was developed to diagnose cytomegalovirus status using the catalog of TCR beta chain sequences. A later analysis assigned V and J genes by comparing TCR nucleotide sequences with IMGT/GENE-DB human TR gene sequences. A later analysis assigned CDR3 sequences and most-parsimonious VDJ recombination scenarios with the TCRdist pipeline. A later analysis defined each TCR beta chain by its CDR3 amino acid sequence plus V-gene family, and excluded reads lacking a unique V-gene family. To address suspected cross-contamination and a sequencing artifact, a later analysis removed approximately 600 highly shared, low-generation-probability nucleotide sequences. In a later analysis, a clonal expansion index for each public chain was calculated from normalized within-repertoire ranks of inferred template counts. In a later analysis, generation probabilities were computed using a VDJ recombination model fitted to out-of-frame rearrangements, and the results were checked against IGoR. In a later analysis, TCR-TCR, TCR-HLA and TCR-CMV co-occurrence was scored with hypergeometric tests, and a repertoire-size bias correction was applied to TCR pairs. False discovery rates were estimated in a later analysis by permuting HLA or CMV assignments 20 times. In a later analysis, co-occurring TCRs were grouped using DBSCAN, and TCRdist sequence similarity was added for clustering within HLA-allele-positive subsets. Repertoires with fewer than 30,000 or more than 120,000 public chains, plus five repertoires with anomalous nucleotide sharing, were excluded from co-occurrence clustering. Drawn from immuneACCESS, this table holds only the in-frame rearrangements with V and J called that TCRdb kept. Clones are partly lost; checked studies trace under half to an unresolved V gene and leave the rest unexplained. The D gene and trimming were derived from the DNA, and the V and J assignments and clone size from that table. The sample includes 90,000 to 100,000 clones, with about three quarters observed a single time. Together, the top ten hold over 15% of the sample.

To note about this clone: Its antigen is unknown. The junction shows a germline mismatch at one end, possibly a read error.

The chain is made from TRBV7-9 and TRBJ2-2; a confident D gene designation cannot be given. The sample consisted of PBMCs. This clonotype was sampled from a man between 60 and 75 years old in good health and CMV-seropositive. The CDR3 protein: CSSSLYIGELFF. In nucleotide form, the sequence is TGTTCCAGCAGCTTATACATCGGGGAGCTGTTTTTT.